Following are 12 T cell receptor beta chains from one sample sequenced in a study of control samples from healthy donors and cancer patients. Repertoires were generated with immunoSEQ multiplex PCR, while TCRdb's copy carries only in-frame clones and drops some. The table includes roughly 50,000 clones, 94% detected once. Sequenced material: blood. These TCRs come from a man in his thirties or forties in good health.

This clone has a single count. The J gene is TRBJ2-7, the V gene TRBV11-2; D is unresolved. CDR1 and CDR2 from the germline V gene are SGHAT and FQNNGV. Between the trimmed V and J ends, which lost 3 bases and 1 base, there was a span of 13 bases. The CDR3 is 15 amino acids. The CDR3 here is CASSLNEGLSYEQYF. DNA of the CDR3: TGTGCCAGCAGCTTGAACGAAGGGTTATCCTACGAGCAGTACTTC.

This chain links TRBV7-3 with TRBJ1-1; a weak D match, TRBD1 (6 bases). The CDR3 has 16 residues. The V gene lost 1 base and the J gene lost 6 bases, with 18 bases spanning the gap. Germline V gene data show CDR1 as SGHTA and CDR2 as FQGTGA. CDR3 amino acids: CASSLNAWTELPEAFF. DNA for the CDR3: TGTGCCAGCAGCTTAAATGCCTGGACAGAGCTCCCTGAAGCTTTCTTT.

The J gene is TRBJ1-5, the V gene TRBV6-6; D gene unclear. Trimming took off 8 bases at V and 10 bases at J, with 18 bases between the two ends. This CDR3 contains 13 residues. Germline-derived CDR1 and CDR2 are MNHNY and SVGAGI (reference sequence). CDR3 amino acids: CASVLTNRPPQHF. The CDR3 DNA sequence: TGTGCCAGCGTACTCACAAACCGTCCACCCCAGCATTTT.

The rearrangement uses TRBV19 and TRBJ1-4; the match to TRBD1 covers 7 bases. V lost 8 bases to trimming and J lost 3 bases; unmatched junction nucleotides: 6. CDR3 length: 14 residues. Germline assignment: CDR1 LNHDA and CDR2 SQIVND (reference sequence). CDR3 bases: TGTGCCAGTGGCCTAGGGGGCCCTAATGAAAAACTGTTTTTT. Its translation is CASGLGGPNEKLFF.

The chain carries TRBV30 and TRBJ2-7; D ambiguous. Germline assignment: CDR1 GTSNPN and CDR2 SVGIG (reference sequence). V was shortened by 3 bases and J by 4 bases, with 7 bases between the two germline ends. The CDR3 runs to 11 residues. CDR3 loop: CAWRSLYEQYF. The CDR3, as DNA: TGTGCCTGGAGGAGCTTATACGAGCAGTACTTC. Variable domain in full (rest from reference TRBV30 and TRBJ2-7): SQTIHQWPATLVQPVGSPLSLECTVEGTSNPNLYWYRQAAGRGLQLLFYSVGIGQISSEVPQNLSASRPQDRQFILSSKKLLLSDSGFYLCAWRSLYEQYFGPGTRLTVT.

The chain has TRBV10-3 and TRBJ2-5, with 10 nucleotides matching TRBD2. Germline CDR1 and CDR2: ENHRY and SYGVKD. Unmatched junction bases numbered 5, after V lost 6 bases and J lost 1 base. CDR3 length equals 15 residues. The CDR3 DNA is TGTGCCATCAGAATGAGCGGGGGGGCCCAAGAGACCCAGTACTTC. It translates to CAIRMSGGAQETQYF.

This clone has just one count. The V gene is TRBV2, the J gene TRBJ1-5; perhaps TRBD1 as D (6 bases). There are 15 residues in the CDR3. Germline V gene lookup returns CDR1 SNHLY and CDR2 FYNNEI. V was shortened by 2 bases and J by 2 bases, with 10 bases between the two germline ends. In DNA form, the CDR3 reads TGTGCCAGCAGTGAACAAGCAGGGGGCAATCAGCCCCAGCATTTT. Translating it yields CASSEQAGGNQPQHF.

The chain carries TRBV27 and TRBJ1-1; D is ambiguous. This CDR3 spans 11 amino acids. Trimming pared 8 bases from V and 1 base from J, leaving 5 bases between. Germline V gene data show CDR1 as MNHEY and CDR2 as SMNVEV (reference sequence). CDR3 protein: CASRANTEAFF. The CDR3 DNA is TGTGCCAGCCGGGCGAACACTGAAGCTTTCTTT.

The chain joins TRBV24-1 to TRBJ2-5, with TRBD1 identical over 7 bases. CDR3 length: 15 residues. Germline values: CDR1 KGHDR, CDR2 SFDVKD. The V gene end was trimmed by 3 bases and the J gene end by 2 bases; junction bases not matched to a gene: 5. The CDR3 reads CATSDTQGDQETQYF. The CDR3 DNA follows: TGTGCCACCAGTGATACCCAGGGGGATCAAGAGACCCAGTACTTC.

This clone was detected once. V is TRBV4-1 and J is TRBJ2-5; 7 bases are a match to TRBD1. After removal of 4 bases from V and 2 bases from J, the junction contained 10 bases not matched to a gene. Germline V gene sequence: CDR1 MGHRA, CDR2 YSYEKL. The CDR3 totals 16 residues. The CDR3 nucleotides are TGCGCCAGCAGCCGCACCGGGACAGACCCGCAAGAGACCCAGTACTTC. Translated, it gives CASSRTGTDPQETQYF.

The chain joins TRBV4-1 to TRBJ2-7; a possible D gene is TRBD1 (6 bases). There are 14 residues in the CDR3. Trimming cost V 3 bases and J 0 bases, with 9 bases left between them. CDR1 is MGHRA and CDR2 is YSYEKL in the germline V gene. The CDR3 loop is CASSHRQDSYEQYF. The CDR3 nucleotides read TGCGCCAGCAGCCATCGACAGGACTCCTACGAGCAGTACTTC.

The gene calls are TRBV7-3 and TRBJ1-1; D unresolved. Germline assignment: CDR1 SGHTA and CDR2 FQGTGA. This CDR3 contains 13 residues. The germline V and J ends were trimmed by 0 bases and 4 bases, with 6 bases remaining between them. The CDR3 protein is CASSLTEGTEAFF. In DNA, the CDR3 is TGTGCCAGCAGCTTAACGGAGGGCACTGAAGCTTTCTTT.